This T cell receptor (beta chain) was identified during a study of blood T cell repertoires in COVID-19. Original handling: Counts of nucleated cells, estimated from reference gene primer amplification, were obtained. Measured with immunoSEQ multiplex PCR; TCRdb has only the in-frame clones, and not every one. The V and J calls and clone size come from that table; D and trimming were worked out from the DNA. The table has about 100,000 clones, roughly 85% seen once. After removal of 1 base from V and 4 bases from J, the junction contained 7 bases not matched to a gene. CDR3 length: 16 amino acids. Germline loops: CDR1 SNHLY, CDR2 FYNNEI.

The source material was peripheral blood. This chain joins TRBV2 and TRBJ1-2, with TRBD1 matching over 9 bases. This TCR came from a man aged 70-80 years with active or convalescent COVID-19. The chain's CDR3 is CASSEEWGQGSYGYTF. The DNA of the CDR3 is TGTGCCAGCAGTGAAGAATGGGGACAGGGAAGCTATGGCTACACCTTC. Full variable domain (remainder filled in from reference TRBV2 and TRBJ1-2): EPEVTQTPSHQVTQMGQEVILRCVPISNHLYFYWYRQILGQKVEFLVSFYNNEISEKSEIFDDQFSVERPDGSNFTLKIRSTKLEDSAMYFCASSEEWGQGSYGYTFGSGTRLTVV.